Listed below are T cell receptor beta chains from one sample, sequenced in a study of cytomegalovirus exposure and HLA in healthy donors. Generated by immunoSEQ multiplex PCR, the TCRdb table keeps only in-frame clones and is missing some. The data show 250,000 to 300,000 clones, about four fifths seen once. Sequencing was performed on PBMCs. The receptors derive from a woman between 35 and 50 years old in good health and CMV-seropositive. CDR3s include the opening cysteine and the closing phenylalanine or tryptophan. The D gene is left open where the match is weak. Clone size is given for some rows only: seen once, a few or many times, or a class if the clone is expanded.

cdr3_aa cdr3_nt v_call d_call clone_size j_call
CASSPGTGGPKNIQYF TGTGCCAGCAGCCCCGGGACAGGGGGGCCCAAAAACATTCAGTACTTC TRBV13 TRBD1 NA TRBJ2-4
CASSTGTETQYF TGTGCCAGCTCGACAGGGACAGAGACCCAGTACTTC TRBV6-5 TRBD1 NA TRBJ2-5
CASSLPPSGRVYNEQFF TGTGCCAGCAGTTTACCCCCCAGCGGGAGGGTCTACAATGAGCAGTTCTTC TRBV28 TRBD2 NA TRBJ2-1
CASSETPGVAYEQYF TGTGCCAGCAGTGAAACCCCCGGAGTAGCCTACGAGCAGTACTTC TRBV6-1 NA NA TRBJ2-7
CASQGDNEQFF TGTGCCAGCCAGGGGGACAATGAGCAGTTCTTC TRBV7-9 TRBD1 NA TRBJ2-1
CSVGDRAGGEKLFF TGCAGCGTTGGGGACAGGGCGGGGGGTGAAAAACTGTTTTTT TRBV29-1 TRBD1 once TRBJ1-4
CASSIDRGQGYTF TGTGCCAGCAGCATCGACAGGGGGCAAGGCTACACCTTC TRBV5-4 TRBD1 NA TRBJ1-2
CASSYQGASYEQYF TGTGCCAGTAGTTACCAGGGGGCCTCCTACGAGCAGTACTTC TRBV19 TRBD1 once TRBJ2-7
CASSLSGAGGTEAFF TGTGCCAGCAGTTTATCGGGGGCAGGGGGCACTGAAGCTTTCTTT TRBV27 TRBD1 NA TRBJ1-1
CASSYSPTGDVQPQHF TGTGCCAGCAGTTACTCCCCGACAGGGGACGTACAGCCCCAGCATTTT TRBV6-5 TRBD1 few TRBJ1-5
CASSPIGTSGTETQYF TGTGCCAGCAGCCCAATTGGGACTAGCGGGACCGAGACCCAGTACTTC TRBV13 TRBD2 NA TRBJ2-5
CASSYGTGNTGELFF TGCGCCAGCAGCTATGGGACAGGGAACACCGGGGAGCTGTTTTTT TRBV5-1 TRBD1 few TRBJ2-2
CASTSQGAWTEAFF TGCGCCAGCACCTCGCAGGGGGCTTGGACTGAAGCTTTCTTT TRBV5-1 TRBD1 NA TRBJ1-1
CASSQQLAEFYEQYF TGTGCCAGCAGCCAGCAACTAGCGGAGTTCTACGAGCAGTACTTC TRBV4-2 TRBD2 NA TRBJ2-7
CAIGKQGKNTEAFF TGTGCCATCGGAAAACAGGGAAAGAACACTGAAGCTTTCTTT TRBV10-3 NA NA TRBJ1-1
CASSPNRGLNYGYTF TGCGCCAGCAGCCCGAACAGGGGCCTAAACTATGGCTACACCTTC TRBV4-3 TRBD1 NA TRBJ1-2
CASSEGTGVYEQYF TGTGCCAGCAGTGAAGGGACAGGGGTCTACGAGCAGTACTTC TRBV2 TRBD1 NA TRBJ2-7
CATRSPTRDREAYGYTF TGTGCCACCAGATCTCCAACCCGGGACAGAGAGGCCTATGGCTACACCTTC TRBV27 TRBD1 NA TRBJ1-2